A single sample is the source of the 4 T cell receptor beta chains below, sequenced in a study of blood T cell repertoires in COVID-19. Clones were read by immunoSEQ multiplex PCR, and TCRdb kept only the in-frame ones, dropping some. The data show approximately 230,000 clones, around 80% seen once. Sequencing used peripheral blood. Every receptor here comes from a man in his thirties or forties with active or convalescent COVID-19.

V usage is TRBV19 and J usage is TRBJ2-1, with D perhaps TRBD1 (6 bases). The CDR3 extends over 16 amino acids. The germline V gene has CDR1 LNHDA and CDR2 SQIVND (reference sequence). V was clipped by 0 bases and J by 5 bases, with 14 bases between them. The CDR3 reads CASSIDATGPDNEQFF. CDR3 nucleotide sequence: TGTGCCAGTAGTATAGATGCGACAGGACCAGACAATGAGCAGTTCTTC. The full variable domain, its missing parts supplied by reference TRBV19 and TRBJ2-1, is DGGITQSPKYLFRKEGQNVTLSCEQNLNHDAMYWYRQDPGQGLRLIYYSQIVNDFQKGDIAEGYSVSREKKESFPLTVTSAQKNPTAFYLCASSIDATGPDNEQFFGPGTRLTVL.

The chain uses TRBV6-5 and TRBJ2-5; TRBD2 agrees at 14 bases. Germline values: CDR1 MNHEY, CDR2 SVGAGI. Unmatched junction bases numbered 2, after V lost 3 bases and J lost 2 bases. CDR3 length: 16 residues. As DNA, the CDR3 is TGTGCCAGCAGTTATGGGACTAGCGGGGGTCAAGAGACCCAGTACTTC. Translation: CASSYGTSGGQETQYF.

The chain joins TRBV3-1 (or the pseudogene TRBV3-2) to TRBJ1-1; no clear D gene. The length of the CDR3 is 14 residues. Trimming shortened V by 1 base and J by 5 bases, and 11 bases separated the two germline ends. Germline values: CDR1 LGHDT, CDR2 YNNKEL (reference sequence). The CDR3 region has the DNA TGTGCCAGCAGCCAAGGTCTCACCGGGACTGAAGCTTTCTTT. It translates to CASSQGLTGTEAFF.

CDR3 sequence: CASSSTPYEQYF. The CDR3 region has the DNA TGTGCCAGCAGCTCTACTCCCTACGAGCAGTACTTC. The genes are TRBV11-3 and TRBJ2-7; D is ambiguous. Germline-derived CDR1 and CDR2 are SGHNT and YENEEA. The CDR3 runs to 12 residues. V was clipped by 4 bases and J by 2 bases, with 6 bases between them. The whole variable domain, filled in from reference TRBV11-3 and TRBJ2-7, reads EAGVVQSPRYKIIEKKQPVAFWCNPISGHNTLYWYLQNLGQGPELLIRYENEEAVDDSQLPKDRFSAERLKGVDSTLKIQPAELGDSAVYLCASSSTPYEQYFGPGTRLTVT.